The clone carrying this TCR beta chain was counted at least ten times. The sample is drawn from a study of human T cells and chemical hapten exposure. Study overall: For the roughly 26-week duration of the study, patients were given weekly doses of diphenylcyclopropenone on the scalp. Reading of the patch tests, which applied 0.01% DPC to the upper back, occurred at 6 days.

In TCRdb, the RACE reads were re-called with MiXCR into one record per CDR3 protein. The sample has 40,000 or so distinct CDR3 sequences; roughly 12% are singletons. Documented time point: pre-sensitization, week 0. Indicated treatment: therapeutic diphenylcyclopropenone sensitization with weekly scalp DPC. Unfractionated whole blood was the source of the extracted total RNA. Sample: whole blood, taken in connection with sensitization to the hapten diphenylcyclopropenone (DPC). This TCR came from a woman aged 40 to 49 with alopecia areata. Some clones in this sample may be carry-over from other donors' samples.

CDR3 region: CSARDLGATLNTEAFF. DNA for the CDR3: TGCAGTGCTAGAGATCTGGGGGCTACCCTGAACACTGAAGCTTTCTTT. This sequence joins TRBV20-1 and TRBJ1-1, with D tentatively TRBD1 (6 bases). The CDR3 runs 16 residues. V was shortened by 0 bases and J by 0 bases, with 14 bases between the two germline ends. Germline lookup yields CDR1 DFQATT and CDR2 SNEGSKA (reference sequence).